Below, 32 T cell receptor beta chains from the same sample are listed, as sequenced in a study of blood T cell repertoires in COVID-19. Only in-frame clones appear in the TCRdb table, and some are missing; sequencing was by immunoSEQ multiplex PCR. The sample consists of 200,000 to 300,000 clones, about 89% of them appearing once. What was sequenced was peripheral blood. The receptors shown here come from a middle-aged woman who had recovered from COVID-19.

Points on this clone: This specimen includes other DNA sequences encoding the same CDR3. The V and J genes are TRBV12-3 or TRBV12-4 and TRBJ1-5; 9 nucleotides match TRBD1. V gave up 6 bases and J gave up 4 bases; unmatched junction bases: 1. The CDR3 covers 13 residues. The CDR3 here is CASSGTGNQPQHF. Here the CDR3 DNA reads TGTGCCAGCAGCGGGACAGGGAATCAGCCCCAGCATTTT.

The gene calls are TRBV15 and TRBJ2-1; 13 bases map to TRBD2. J lost 8 bases, V lost 5 bases, and 18 bases had no gene match. Germline V gene lookup returns CDR1 LNHNV and CDR2 YYDKDF (reference sequence). There are 19 residues in the CDR3. The CDR3 coding sequence is TGTGCCACCAGCCCCCGACCTTTTACACTAGCGGGGGGGCCCCATGAGCAGTTCTTC. It yields the protein CATSPRPFTLAGGPHEQFF.

This clone was counted a single time. V is TRBV4-3 and J is TRBJ2-7; maybe TRBD1 (5 bases). The ends were cut back, 3 bases at V and 0 bases at J, with 12 bases in the middle. This CDR3 contains 15 residues. CDR1 is LGHNA and CDR2 is YSLEER in the germline V gene. As DNA, the CDR3 is TGCGCCAGCAGCCAGTCCCTAGGGGACTCCTACGAGCAGTACTTC. It is translated as CASSQSLGDSYEQYF.

This chain links TRBV5-6 with TRBJ2-6; the D gene is possibly TRBD2 (6 bases). The V gene's germline CDR1 is SGHDT and CDR2 YYEEEE. Trimming took 0 bases from V and 0 from J, leaving 10 bases between them. The CDR3 totals 17 residues. The CDR3 region has the DNA TGTGCCAGCAGCTTGGGGGACGGGGGCTCTGGGGCCAACGTCCTGACTTTC. Translated, it gives CASSLGDGGSGANVLTF.

On this clone itself: The same CDR3 arises from other DNA sequences in this sample as well. The chain joins TRBV7-6 to TRBJ2-7; 10 nucleotides agree with TRBD2. With V trimmed by 1 base and J by 2 bases, 5 bases remained unmatched. Germline V gene lookup returns CDR1 SGHVS and CDR2 FNYEAQ. CDR3 length: 16 amino acids. The DNA for the CDR3 is TGTGCCAGCAGCTTAGGGGCTAGCGGGGGTACCTACGAGCAGTACTTC. It yields the protein CASSLGASGGTYEQYF.

The chain links TRBV5-4 to TRBJ2-2, with 8 bases lining up with TRBD1. The CDR3 is 15 amino acids. V trimming: 3 bases; J trimming: 3 bases; junction bases outside the gene matches: 4. Germline V lookup: CDR1 SGHNT, CDR2 YYREEE (reference sequence). CDR3 in DNA: TGTGCCAGCAGCTCGACAGGGGTCGACACCGGGGAGCTGTTTTTT. Protein: CASSSTGVDTGELFF.

The chain combines TRBV11-2 with TRBJ2-5, with 7 bases identical to TRBD2. V was pared by 4 bases and J by 7 bases, with 9 bases of the junction left unmatched. Germline V CDR1 and CDR2: SGHAT, FQNNGV. The CDR3 contains 14 residues. This CDR3 is CASSSSRGGLTQYF. The CDR3 bases are TGTGCCAGCAGCTCCAGCCGCGGGGGTTTGACCCAGTACTTC. The full variable domain, its missing parts supplied by reference TRBV11-2 and TRBJ2-5, is EAGVAQSPRYKIIEKRQSVAFWCNPISGHATLYWYQQILGQGPKLLIQFQNNGVVDDSQLPKDRFSAERLKGVDSTLKIQPAKLEDSAVYLCASSSSRGGLTQYFGPGTRLLVL.

CDR3 nucleotides: TGTGCCAGCAGTTCTTTTACGGTTGAAGCTTTCTTT. It is translated as CASSSFTVEAFF. The chain uses TRBV12-3 or TRBV12-4 and TRBJ1-1, with unresolved D. The CDR3 sequence is 12 residues long. The V gene lost 4 bases and the J gene lost 7 bases, with 10 bases spanning the gap.

The V and J genes are TRBV7-8 and TRBJ2-3; D ambiguous. V lost 3 bases, J lost 0 bases, and 10 bases lay in between. CDR1 and CDR2 from the germline V gene are SGHVS and FQNEAQ. The CDR3 runs to 15 residues. CDR3 loop: CASSLASYSTDTQYF. CDR3 sequence (DNA): TGTGCCAGCAGCTTGGCCAGTTATAGCACAGATACGCAGTATTTT.

This clone has only one observation. This chain links TRBV30 with TRBJ2-5, with 10 bases aligning to TRBD2. V was pared by 2 bases and J by 5 bases, with 8 bases of the junction left unmatched. Germline V gives CDR1 GTSNPN, CDR2 SVGIG (reference sequence). CDR3 length: 15 amino acids. CDR3 nucleotide sequence: TGTGCCTGGAGTCCCAGCGGGGGGGCATTGGAGACCCAGTACTTC. This encodes CAWSPSGGALETQYF.

The rearrangement links TRBV2 to TRBJ2-3, with TRBD2 matching over 10 bases. The length of the CDR3 is 16 residues. Trimming removed 3 bases from V and 7 bases from J; junction bases left unmatched: 10. Germline CDR1 SNHLY, CDR2 FYNNEI. The CDR3 DNA sequence: TGTGCCAGCAGTGATCCTACTAGCGGGGCCACCCATACGCAGTATTTT. As protein: CASSDPTSGATHTQYF.

A few counts support this clone. The chain carries TRBV12-5 and TRBJ2-7; D possibly corresponds to TRBD2 (7 bases). The CDR3 has 16 amino acids. Per the germline V gene, CDR1 is LGHNT and CDR2 is FRNRAP. Deletions cut 3 bases from V and 5 bases from J, with 20 bases between. DNA for the CDR3: TGTGCTAGTGGTTTAGGGAGGGGGGCTCCGGAGGACGAGCAGTACTTC. Its protein product is CASGLGRGAPEDEQYF.

The V call is TRBV4-3, the J call TRBJ2-4; maybe TRBD2 (5 bases). The germline gives CDR1 LGHNA, CDR2 YSLEER. There are 13 residues in the CDR3. V was trimmed by 0 bases and J by 6 bases, leaving 6 bases between them. CDR3: CASSQDRGNIQYF. The DNA of the CDR3 is TGCGCCAGCAGCCAAGACCGGGGAAACATTCAGTACTTC.

Ten or more counts support this clone. The chain links TRBV7-3 to TRBJ2-5; D is undetermined. This CDR3 spans 13 amino acids. V gave up 2 bases and J gave up 2 bases, with 6 bases separating them. CDR1 is SGHTA, CDR2 FQGTGA, per germline. The CDR3 sequence is CASSLSRQETQYF. In nucleotides, the CDR3 is TGTGCCAGCAGCTTATCCAGGCAAGAGACCCAGTACTTC.

V gene TRBV30 combines with J gene TRBJ1-3; D uncertain. The CDR3 consists of 14 residues. Germline values: CDR1 GTSNPN, CDR2 SVGIG (reference sequence). Trimming took 2 bases from V and 3 from J, leaving 11 bases between them. The CDR3 DNA sequence: TGTGCCTGGAGTTTACTCGATGGTGGAAACACCATATATTTT. Encoded protein: CAWSLLDGGNTIYF.

The chain employs TRBV9 and TRBJ1-2; D unclear. The CDR3 sequence is 16 residues long. Trimming pared 4 bases from V and 8 bases from J, leaving 24 bases between. Germline-derived CDR1 and CDR2 are SGDLS and YYNGEE. CDR3 DNA: TGTGCCAGCAGCCCCCTAGGCTTTTTGCCTTCCCGGGGCTACACCTTC. Protein: CASSPLGFLPSRGYTF.

This clone was observed a few times. V gene TRBV4-1 combines with J gene TRBJ1-3, with unresolved D. V dropped 0 bases and J dropped 3 bases, with 12 bases sitting between them. There are 16 residues in the CDR3. Germline CDR1 is MGHRA and CDR2 is YSYEKL. Here the CDR3 reads CASSQDRSGYGNTIYF. CDR3 nucleotide sequence: TGCGCCAGCAGCCAAGATCGATCGGGTTATGGAAACACCATATATTTT.

V usage is TRBV7-9 and J usage is TRBJ1-2; D is undetermined. Looked up from germline, CDR1 is SEHNR and CDR2 is FQNEAQ (reference sequence). The CDR3 loop spans 13 amino acids. The ends were cut back, 2 bases at V and 1 base at J, with 5 bases in the middle. The CDR3 loop reads CASSLSINYGYTF. The CDR3 nucleotides read TGTGCCAGCAGCTTATCCATTAACTATGGCTACACCTTC.

The J gene is TRBJ2-7, the V gene TRBV4-2; 9 bases line up with TRBD1. V lost 3 bases to trimming and J lost 6 bases; unmatched junction nucleotides: 3. The CDR3 runs to 13 residues. CDR1 is LGHNA, CDR2 YNFKEQ, per germline. In nucleotides, the CDR3 is TGTGCCAGCAGCCATGACAGGGGGAGCGAGCAGTACTTC. It yields the protein CASSHDRGSEQYF.

This sequence joins TRBV6-2 or TRBV6-3 and TRBJ2-7; TRBD2 aligns across 9 bases. CDR1 is MNHEY, CDR2 SVGEGT, per germline. Trimming removed 2 bases from V and 0 bases from J; junction bases left unmatched: 2. CDR3 length: 15 amino acids. CDR3 bases: TGTGCCAGCAGTTACCGAGCGGGGGGCTCCTACGAGCAGTACTTC. It codes for CASSYRAGGSYEQYF.

There are a few counts of this clone. This sequence joins TRBV7-9 and TRBJ2-2; D remains unclear. V was shortened by 4 bases and J by 1 base, with 4 bases between the two germline ends. The CDR3 covers 13 residues. CDR1 and CDR2 (germline): SEHNR, FQNEAQ (reference sequence). In DNA, the CDR3 is TGTGCCAGCAGCTCAGAGAACACCGGGGAGCTGTTTTTT. Amino acids: CASSSENTGELFF. The whole variable domain, filled in from reference TRBV7-9 and TRBJ2-2, reads DTGVSQNPRHKITKRGQNVTFRCDPISEHNRLYWYRQTLGQGPEFLTYFQNEAQLEKSRLLSDRFSAERPKGSFSTLEIQRTEQGDSAMYLCASSSENTGELFFGEGSRLTVL.

This clone was recorded a few times. CDR3 loop: CASSRRDTPSGNTIYF. The CDR3 DNA reads TGTGCCAGCAGCCGCAGGGATACCCCCTCTGGAAACACCATATATTTT. This sequence joins TRBV7-8 and TRBJ1-3; D possibly corresponds to TRBD1 (5 bases). CDR3 length: 16 residues. With 5 bases removed from V and 0 bases from J, the gap between germline ends came to 14 bases. Germline CDR1 and CDR2: SGHVS and FQNEAQ.

The chain recombines TRBV19 with TRBJ2-7; 9 bases match TRBD2. The germline gives CDR1 LNHDA, CDR2 SQIVND (reference sequence). Trimming at V came to 6 bases and at J to 7 bases, leaving 4 bases not matched to a gene. This CDR3 is built from 12 residues. The CDR3 DNA reads as TGTGCCAGTAGCGCGGGGGGGCCGGAGCAGTACTTC. Residues: CASSAGGPEQYF.

The DNA of the CDR3 is TGTGCCAGCAGCTTGGGGCCCCGGGACACGAGTTACGAGCAGTACTTC. It codes for CASSLGPRDTSYEQYF. The rearrangement joins TRBV5-5 to TRBJ2-7; D may be TRBD1 (6 bases). V was shortened by 0 bases and J by 4 bases, with 17 bases between the two germline ends. Germline V gives CDR1 SGHKS, CDR2 YYEKEE (reference sequence). This CDR3 is built from 16 residues. Combining the CDR3 with reference TRBV5-5 and TRBJ2-7 gives the whole variable domain DAGVTQSPTHLIKTRGQQVTLRCSPISGHKSVSWYQQVLGQGPQFIFQYYEKEERGRGNFPDRFSARQFPNYSSELNVNALLLGDSALYLCASSLGPRDTSYEQYFGPGTRLTVT.

The CDR3 reads CASSLRGMSTDTQYF. The CDR3 region has the DNA TGCGCCAGCAGCTTGAGGGGGATGAGCACAGATACGCAGTATTTT. This rearrangement joins TRBV5-1 to TRBJ2-3, with D maybe TRBD1 (6 bases). The CDR3 covers 15 residues. Trimming left V 1 base short and J 0 bases short, with 9 bases between. Germline loops: CDR1 SGHRS, CDR2 YFSETQ.

The chain has TRBV2 and TRBJ1-2; TRBD1 agrees at 7 bases. Germline V gene sequence: CDR1 SNHLY, CDR2 FYNNEI. V shed 6 bases and J 8 bases; nucleotides not matched to a gene: 15. This CDR3 comprises 15 residues. This chain's CDR3 is CASRAGTANEGGYTF. The CDR3 DNA sequence: TGTGCCAGCAGGGCCGGGACAGCAAACGAGGGGGGCTACACCTTC.

This rearrangement joins TRBV2 to TRBJ2-1, with D possibly TRBD1 on 6 matching bases. The CDR3 spans 13 residues. V was pared by 10 bases and J by 3 bases, with 13 bases between. Germline CDR1 is SNHLY and CDR2 is FYNNEI. The CDR3 bases are TGTGCCACAAACCGGGACAACTACAATGAGCAGTTCTTC. It encodes CATNRDNYNEQFF.

The chain is built from TRBV25-1 and TRBJ2-1; possibly TRBD2 for D (6 bases). V was pared by 6 bases and J by 2 bases, with 14 bases between. The germline V gene encodes CDR1 MGHDK and CDR2 SYGVNS. There are 15 residues in the CDR3. The CDR3 reads CASRGRERTYNEQFF. CDR3 in DNA: TGTGCCAGCAGGGGACGGGAGAGGACCTACAATGAGCAGTTCTTC.

This clone was detected once. The CDR3 DNA is TGCGCCAGCAGCTCTGAGACAGGGACCTCCTACGAGCAGTACTTC. Amino acid sequence: CASSSETGTSYEQYF. This chain joins TRBV5-1 and TRBJ2-7; 7 bases line up with TRBD1. Germline-derived CDR1 and CDR2 are SGHRS and YFSETQ. The V gene end was trimmed by 3 bases and the J gene end by 0 bases; junction bases not matched to a gene: 6. This CDR3 has 15 residues.

The J gene is TRBJ2-3, the V gene TRBV4-3, with TRBD2 matching 9 bases. CDR3 length: 20 residues. Trimming took 1 base from V and 0 from J; bases not matched to a gene: 14. Germline lookup yields CDR1 LGHNA and CDR2 YSLEER. CDR3 region: CASSQARGLAGTLSTDTQYF. The CDR3 DNA sequence: TGCGCCAGCAGCCAAGCCCGAGGGCTAGCGGGGACTCTTAGCACAGATACGCAGTATTTT.

This chain links TRBV4-1 with TRBJ2-3, with 7 bases that match TRBD1. After removal of 4 bases from V and 4 bases from J, the junction contained 5 bases not matched to a gene. The germline CDR1 and CDR2 sequences are MGHRA and YSYEKL. This CDR3 has 14 residues. CDR3 DNA sequence: TGCGCCAGCAGCCCCAGACAGGGACCAGATACGCAGTATTTT. Protein: CASSPRQGPDTQYF.

The chain links TRBV6-5 to TRBJ1-6, with D possibly being TRBD1 (6 bases). V lost 8 bases, J lost 6 bases, and 14 bases lay in between. The CDR3 consists of 14 residues. Germline values: CDR1 MNHEY, CDR2 SVGAGI. CDR3 nucleotides: TGTGCCAGCTTAAAGGGGGGGGGTAATTCACCCCTCCACTTT. Its translation is CASLKGGGNSPLHF.